This T cell receptor beta chain is drawn from a study of blood T cell repertoires in COVID-19. Study overall: The origin of the acute and convalescent COVID-19 samples was the United States, Italy and Spain. The cDNA or gDNA used as material had been derived from T cells, B-cell-depleted T cells, or PBMCs.

In the authors' methods: Reference gene primers were amplified, and this amplification served to estimate nucleated cell counts. TCRdb keeps only in-frame clones here, not all; method: immunoSEQ multiplex PCR. Clone size and the V and J calls come from that table; the DNA yielded D and trimming. The sample carries about 230,000 clones, 70% to 90% recorded once. The length of the CDR3 is 15 residues. Per the germline V gene, CDR1 is SEHNR and CDR2 is FQNEAQ (reference sequence). Trimming pared 1 base from V and 3 bases from J, leaving 7 bases between. Input material: peripheral blood. V is TRBV7-9 and J is TRBJ2-6, with D unclear. This clonotype was sampled from a woman in her sixties or seventies with active or convalescent COVID-19. The DNA of the CDR3 is TGTGCCAGCAGCTTAGAACGAGGTGGGGCCAACGTCCTGACTTTC. It specifies CASSLERGGANVLTF.